This TCR beta chain comes out of a study of control samples from healthy donors and cancer patients. The data were produced by immunoSEQ multiplex PCR, yet TCRdb's version contains in-frame clones alone and is incomplete. The profile shows some 120,000 clones, approximately 90% of them singletons. With 6 bases removed from V and 3 bases from J, the gap between germline ends came to 8 bases. Germline V gene data show CDR1 as MNHNY and CDR2 as SVGAGI (reference sequence). This CDR3 has 12 residues. This TCR was recovered from a woman in her forties or fifties with colorectal cancer. V gene TRBV6-6 combines with J gene TRBJ1-2; no clear D gene. Sequences were obtained from PBMCs. CDR3: CASREHYYGYTF. The CDR3 nucleotides read TGTGCCAGCAGAGAACACTACTATGGCTACACCTTC.